These T cell receptor beta chains were read from a single sample in a study of T cell responses to AZD1222 COVID-19 vaccine. Here immunoSEQ multiplex PCR was the method, and the copy in TCRdb shows in-frame clones only, minus some. Counted here are tens of thousands of clones, 80% to 90% occurring once; the ten biggest clones make up approximately 13%. The sample consisted of peripheral blood, taken on day 0 of AZD1222 vaccination. These receptors were collected from an adult in good health. Each CDR3 is given with its conserved first and last residue. The order of the fields is D gene, J gene, clone size, V gene, CDR3 protein, CDR3 DNA. A D gene is named only where the DNA matches it firmly. Clone size is stated in some rows and not others, as once, few, many or a class when expanded.

d_call: -; j_call: TRBJ2-7; clone_size: -; v_call: TRBV19; cdr3_aa: CASSPTAWGYEQYF; cdr3_nt: TGTGCCAGTAGTCCGACTGCCTGGGGCTACGAGCAGTACTTC
d_call: TRBD2; j_call: TRBJ2-1; clone_size: -; v_call: TRBV10-1; cdr3_aa: CASSPGLAAYNEQFF; cdr3_nt: TGCGCCAGCAGCCCCGGACTAGCGGCCTACAATGAGCAGTTCTTC
d_call: TRBD1; j_call: TRBJ1-2; clone_size: few; v_call: TRBV4-3; cdr3_aa: CASSPGTGSPSSGYTF; cdr3_nt: TGCGCCAGCAGCCCTGGGACAGGGAGTCCAAGTAGTGGCTACACCTTC
d_call: TRBD1; j_call: TRBJ1-2; clone_size: once; v_call: TRBV28; cdr3_aa: CASRRTGGDYGYTF; cdr3_nt: TGTGCCAGCAGGAGGACAGGGGGGGACTATGGCTACACCTTC
d_call: -; j_call: TRBJ1-2; clone_size: -; v_call: TRBV11-2; cdr3_aa: CASSVGRNLYGYTF; cdr3_nt: TGTGCCAGCAGCGTTGGACGGAACCTCTATGGCTACACCTTC
d_call: TRBD1; j_call: TRBJ1-1; clone_size: -; v_call: TRBV7-3; cdr3_aa: CASSTGQPGNTEAFF; cdr3_nt: TGTGCCAGCAGCACGGGACAGCCTGGGAACACTGAAGCTTTCTTT
d_call: -; j_call: TRBJ1-5; clone_size: -; v_call: TRBV4-3; cdr3_aa: CASSQDIFQPQHF; cdr3_nt: TGCGCCAGCAGCCAAGACATATTCCAGCCCCAGCATTTT
d_call: TRBD2; j_call: TRBJ2-5; clone_size: -; v_call: TRBV3-1/TRBV3-2; cdr3_aa: CASSQLGLAGVEETQYF; cdr3_nt: TGTGCCAGCAGCCAATTAGGACTAGCGGGGGTTGAAGAGACCCAGTACTTC
d_call: TRBD2; j_call: TRBJ2-7; clone_size: -; v_call: TRBV5-1; cdr3_aa: CASSLGHSGGSYEQYF; cdr3_nt: TGCGCCAGCAGCTTGGGACACTCGGGGGGATCCTACGAGCAGTACTTC
d_call: -; j_call: TRBJ2-2; clone_size: once; v_call: TRBV10-3; cdr3_aa: CAISESSRLNTGELFF; cdr3_nt: TGTGCCATCAGTGAGTCGAGTAGGTTAAACACCGGGGAGCTGTTTTTT
d_call: TRBD2; j_call: TRBJ2-5; clone_size: -; v_call: TRBV9; cdr3_aa: CASSVGLAGVETQYF; cdr3_nt: TGTGCCAGCAGCGTCGGACTAGCGGGGGTAGAGACCCAGTACTTC
d_call: TRBD2; j_call: TRBJ2-5; clone_size: -; v_call: TRBV11-2; cdr3_aa: CASSLVAGSGGTQYF; cdr3_nt: TGTGCCAGCAGCTTAGTAGCGGGGTCGGGGGGGACCCAGTACTTC
d_call: -; j_call: TRBJ1-3; clone_size: once; v_call: TRBV28; cdr3_aa: CASSSQGLIGNTIYF; cdr3_nt: TGTGCCAGCAGTTCCCAAGGGTTAATTGGAAACACCATATATTTT
d_call: -; j_call: TRBJ1-5; clone_size: -; v_call: TRBV7-2; cdr3_aa: CASSLGRKDQPQHF; cdr3_nt: TGTGCCAGCAGCTTAGGTCGCAAGGACCAGCCCCAGCATTTT
d_call: -; j_call: TRBJ1-6; clone_size: -; v_call: TRBV19; cdr3_aa: CASSAYYNSPLHF; cdr3_nt: TGTGCCAGTAGTGCTTACTATAATTCACCCCTCCACTTT
d_call: -; j_call: TRBJ1-2; clone_size: -; v_call: TRBV24-1; cdr3_aa: CATSDSGGVWYGYTF; cdr3_nt: TGTGCCACCAGTGATTCTGGTGGTGTATGGTATGGCTACACCTTC
d_call: TRBD1; j_call: TRBJ2-7; clone_size: -; v_call: TRBV7-9; cdr3_aa: CASSLAGTGSYEQYF; cdr3_nt: TGTGCCAGCAGCCTCGCCGGGACAGGGTCCTACGAGCAGTACTTC
d_call: TRBD1; j_call: TRBJ1-5; clone_size: -; v_call: TRBV2; cdr3_aa: CASSGTGENQPQHF; cdr3_nt: TGTGCCAGCAGTGGGACAGGGGAGAATCAGCCCCAGCATTTT
d_call: -; j_call: TRBJ2-1; clone_size: -; v_call: TRBV6-2/TRBV6-3; cdr3_aa: CASSRTWPNEQFF; cdr3_nt: TGTGCCAGCAGTAGGACATGGCCCAATGAGCAGTTCTTC
d_call: -; j_call: TRBJ1-4; clone_size: -; v_call: TRBV5-6; cdr3_aa: CASSPLGRTRDEKLFF; cdr3_nt: TGTGCCAGCAGCCCTCTCGGACGGACCCGAGATGAAAAACTGTTTTTT
d_call: -; j_call: TRBJ2-3; clone_size: -; v_call: TRBV5-1; cdr3_aa: CASSSTGLDTQYF; cdr3_nt: TGCGCCAGCAGCTCCACCGGCTTGGATACGCAGTATTTT
d_call: -; j_call: TRBJ1-2; clone_size: -; v_call: TRBV5-8; cdr3_aa: CASSLDIGGRTLPYGYTF; cdr3_nt: TGTGCCAGCAGCTTGGATATCGGCGGTCGGACTTTGCCCTATGGCTACACCTTC
d_call: -; j_call: TRBJ2-7; clone_size: -; v_call: TRBV9; cdr3_aa: CASSVSGGNYEQYF; cdr3_nt: TGTGCCAGCAGCGTTAGTGGAGGGAACTACGAGCAGTACTTC
d_call: -; j_call: TRBJ2-3; clone_size: -; v_call: TRBV6-2/TRBV6-3; cdr3_aa: CASSYPDRDGTDTQYF; cdr3_nt: TGTGCCAGCAGTTACCCGGACCGAGATGGCACAGATACGCAGTATTTT
d_call: TRBD1; j_call: TRBJ2-7; clone_size: -; v_call: TRBV4-3; cdr3_aa: CASSQEFPFGLGQLIF; cdr3_nt: TGCGCCAGCAGCCAAGAGTTCCCCTTTGGTTTGGGACAGCTGATATTC
d_call: TRBD2; j_call: TRBJ2-1; clone_size: -; v_call: TRBV24-1; cdr3_aa: CATTPGGSLSYNEQFF; cdr3_nt: TGTGCCACCACCCCCGGGGGGAGTCTCTCCTACAATGAGCAGTTCTTC
d_call: -; j_call: TRBJ2-2; clone_size: -; v_call: TRBV18; cdr3_aa: CASSPPQNTGELFF; cdr3_nt: TGTGCCAGCTCACCCCCGCAGAACACCGGGGAGCTGTTTTTT
d_call: -; j_call: TRBJ1-5; clone_size: -; v_call: TRBV4-1; cdr3_aa: CASSQESGRGDQPQHF; cdr3_nt: TGCGCCAGCAGCCAAGAATCGGGCAGGGGAGATCAGCCCCAGCATTTT
d_call: TRBD1; j_call: TRBJ1-2; clone_size: -; v_call: TRBV7-9; cdr3_aa: CASSLISWGTDMQAGYTF; cdr3_nt: TGTGCCAGCAGCTTAATTTCATGGGGGACAGACATGCAGGCGGGCTACACCTTC
d_call: -; j_call: TRBJ1-1; clone_size: -; v_call: TRBV7-9; cdr3_aa: CASSSGGREAFF; cdr3_nt: TGTGCCAGCAGCTCGGGGGGCCGTGAAGCTTTCTTT
d_call: TRBD1; j_call: TRBJ1-1; clone_size: -; v_call: TRBV9; cdr3_aa: CASSVAGQGATEAFF; cdr3_nt: TGTGCCAGCAGCGTAGCCGGACAGGGGGCGACTGAAGCTTTCTTT
d_call: TRBD1; j_call: TRBJ1-6; clone_size: few; v_call: TRBV18; cdr3_aa: CASTPGQGAYNSPLHF; cdr3_nt: TGTGCCAGCACACCGGGACAGGGGGCTTATAATTCACCCCTCCACTTT
d_call: -; j_call: TRBJ1-6; clone_size: once; v_call: TRBV6-5; cdr3_aa: CASSYSGPGRSSPLHF; cdr3_nt: TGTGCCAGCAGTTACTCCGGCCCCGGTCGGAGCTCACCCCTCCACTTT
d_call: -; j_call: TRBJ1-1; clone_size: few; v_call: TRBV12-3/TRBV12-4; cdr3_aa: CASSLAGGQAFF; cdr3_nt: TGTGCCAGCAGTTTAGCGGGGGGGCAGGCTTTCTTT
d_call: -; j_call: TRBJ1-2; clone_size: -; v_call: TRBV24-1; cdr3_aa: CATSDSTGFGGYTF; cdr3_nt: TGTGCCACCAGTGATTCTACAGGGTTTGGAGGCTACACCTTC
d_call: TRBD1; j_call: TRBJ1-3; clone_size: few; v_call: TRBV11-1; cdr3_aa: CASSQDRAGNTIYF; cdr3_nt: TGTGCCAGCAGCCAGGACAGGGCTGGAAACACCATATATTTT
d_call: -; j_call: TRBJ2-2; clone_size: -; v_call: TRBV7-2; cdr3_aa: CAGRGPNTGELFF; cdr3_nt: TGTGCCGGGCGGGGGCCCAACACCGGGGAGCTGTTTTTT
d_call: TRBD2; j_call: TRBJ2-2; clone_size: -; v_call: TRBV18; cdr3_aa: CASSPRGGTSGDPGELFF; cdr3_nt: TGTGCCAGCTCACCCCGAGGAGGGACTAGCGGGGATCCCGGGGAGCTGTTTTTT
d_call: TRBD1; j_call: TRBJ2-3; clone_size: -; v_call: TRBV10-3; cdr3_aa: CATGTGRFTDTQYF; cdr3_nt: TGTGCCACCGGGACAGGGAGGTTCACAGATACGCAGTATTTT